This TCR beta chain was retrieved from a study of T cell responses to AZD1222 COVID-19 vaccine. Deletions cut 0 bases from V and 7 bases from J, with 12 bases between. The length of the CDR3 is 15 residues. The V gene's germline CDR1 is SGHVS and CDR2 FQNEAQ. Sequencing was performed with immunoSEQ multiplex PCR; in TCRdb, only in-frame clones are kept and a portion is missing. The sample has around 140,000 clones, roughly 90% seen once; the top ten hold roughly 1.5%. The source of this sequence is an adult who received the AZD1222 COVID-19 vaccine. The chain carries TRBV7-8 and TRBJ2-2; perhaps TRBD2 as D (6 bases). Source: peripheral blood, taken 28 days after the second AZD1222 dose. This chain's CDR3 is CASSLAARGGGELFF. CDR3 bases: TGTGCCAGCAGCTTAGCGGCTAGGGGAGGCGGGGAGCTGTTTTTT.